Listed here is a single T cell receptor (beta chain). It has no known antigen specificity. The input lacks base qualities; no much larger clone sits a single base away. The cysteine opens and the phenylalanine closes a CDR3 of 15 amino acids. This entry keeps only the CDR3 DNA: 45 bases, framed from base 1. V loses 1 base, J loses 7 bases, and the germline ends lie 17 bases apart. As encoded in the germline V gene, CDR1 is SGHDN while CDR2 is FVKESK. This entry belongs to a study of blood T cell repertoires in COVID-19 (dated by TCRdb to about 2020). Regarding the complete study: Samples covering the acute and convalescent phases of COVID-19 were provided by collaborators in the United States, Italy and Spain. The prospective study material was composed of cDNA or gDNA derived from T cells, B-cell-depleted T cells, or PBMCs. Subjects who had been exposed to COVID-19, were actively infected with it, or had recovered from it provided the deeply sampled blood TCRbeta repertoires that made up the dataset. The repertoires were released in a freely available public database meant as a resource for research on the immune response to SARS-CoV-2. The samples were drawn from the first 160 participants of the ongoing ImmuneRACE study and from about 1,200 subjects provided by 6 global collaborators. The sample metadata nearly always contained a de-identified subject ID, COVID-19 status, age in years and sex. Where available, HLA class I and class II types were obtained from metadata supplied by the sample provider rather than from assay-based typing. Summary of the overall study and its limitations: The quantity of clinical and demographic metadata differed by source and by participant and was supplied without curation.

TCRbeta CDR3 regions were amplified from genomic DNA using the immunoSEQ Assay, a bias-controlled multiplex PCR. As for how the authors treated the data: The number of nucleated cells in each sample was estimated from the amplification of reference gene primers within the assay. Sequence reads were collapsed and filtered to measure the absolute abundance of every unique TCRbeta CDR3 rearrangement. For each sample, productive Simpson clonality was calculated as the square root of Simpson's diversity index over productive rearrangements. TCRdb's version of the immuneACCESS table is confined to in-frame rearrangements and falls short of the full clone set. An unresolved V gene accounts for under half of the shortfall where checked; the remainder is of unknown origin. That table gives V, J and clone size, and the DNA gave D and trimming. This sample lists around 290,000 clones; around 86% were detected once. The top ten hold 1.5% to 2% of the sample.

Participants in the prospective study were enrolled through a virtual design, were aged roughly 18 to 95 years, and lived in fewer than 30 United States geographic areas. Cohort assignment in the prospective study relied on participant-reported clinical history from a screening survey and a study questionnaire. For ImmuneRACE Cohort 3, a participant was defined as recovered based on two consecutive negative NP/OP PCR tests, clearance by a healthcare professional, or resolution of symptoms. Each participant in the prospective study had whole blood, serum and a nasopharyngeal or oropharyngeal swab collected by mobile phlebotomists. Prospective study participants could optionally give additional blood draws and questionnaires over a roughly two-month period. Before DNA extraction, prospective study blood samples were shipped either frozen or at room temperature.

The clonotype comes from a woman in her forties who had recovered from COVID-19. Sequenced sample: PBMCs or T cells enriched from blood (not recorded which). The rearranged segments are TRBV14 and TRBJ2-7; the D gene is perhaps TRBD2, from 5 matching bases. The CDR3 sequence is CASSQGGIRFGEQYF. At the DNA level, the sequence is TGTGCCAGCAGCCAAGGAGGGATCCGTTTTGGGGAGCAGTACTTC.